This entry lists 21 T cell receptor beta chains sequenced from one sample in a study of blood T cells in healthy people across ages. Next came a second PCR, run for roughly 7 to 12 cycles, which used a sample-barcoded 5' primer along with a J-beta primer mix. TCRdb analysed the 5' RACE reads with MiXCR anew, one entry per CDR3 protein. Here the sample spans roughly 2 million distinct CDR3 sequences, around half being singletons. The sequencing sample was made of blood. These receptors were obtained from a woman in her forties in good health.

V is TRBV5-1 and J is TRBJ2-1; no clear D. The CDR3 has 15 amino acids. CDR1 SGHRS and CDR2 YFSETQ come from the germline V gene. Trimming stripped 3 bases from V and 2 bases from J, with 12 bases between. The CDR3 DNA sequence: TGCGCCAGCAGCTCGTACGCCACAACCTACAATGAGCAGTTCTTC. The encoded protein is CASSSYATTYNEQFF.

This clonotype has a handful of counts. This rearrangement joins TRBV13 to TRBJ2-7; the D gene is possibly TRBD2 (6 bases). The ends were cut back, 5 bases at V and 1 base at J, with 15 bases in the middle. The CDR3 is made up of 15 amino acids. The V gene's germline CDR1 is PRHDT and CDR2 FYEKMQ (reference sequence). CDR3 amino acids: CASSVNPGTSYEQYF. The CDR3 DNA follows: TGTGCCAGCAGCGTTAACCCCGGGACTTCCTACGAGCAGTACTTC.

This chain connects TRBV7-6 to TRBJ1-1; D uncertain. Germline CDR1 is SGHVS and CDR2 is FNYEAQ. CDR3 length: 15 amino acids. Trimming stripped 1 base from V and 1 base from J, with 10 bases between. The CDR3 nucleotides read TGTGCCAGCAGCTTAGATGGAAAGGGGAACACTGAAGCTTTCTTT. Encoded protein: CASSLDGKGNTEAFF.

The sample holds a few counts of this clonotype. The chain carries TRBV6-1 and TRBJ2-6; D gene unclear. The V end lost 8 bases, the J end lost 1 base, and 12 bases lay between the germline ends. The CDR3 is 15 residues long. Germline V gene data show CDR1 as MNHNS and CDR2 as SASEGT. The CDR3 nucleotides read TGTGCCAGCGGAAGGGCCTCTTCTGGGGCCAACGTCCTGACTTTC. Amino acid sequence: CASGRASSGANVLTF.

The chain carries TRBV13 and TRBJ2-7, with 9 bases fitting TRBD1. CDR3 length: 16 residues. Germline trimming cut 0 bases from V and 3 bases from J; bases unmatched to any gene: 6. CDR1 and CDR2 (germline): PRHDT, FYEKMQ (reference sequence). CDR3 coding DNA: TGTGCCAGCAGCTTAGGGGGACAGGGACGTTTCTACGAGCAGTACTTC. This encodes CASSLGGQGRFYEQYF. Filled out from reference TRBV13 and TRBJ2-7, the complete variable domain reads AAGVIQSPRHLIKEKRETATLKCYPIPRHDTVYWYQQGPGQDPQFLISFYEKMQSDKGSIPDRFSAQQFSDYHSELNMSSLELGDSALYFCASSLGGQGRFYEQYFGPGTRLTVT.

The rearrangement links TRBV27 to TRBJ2-1; 10 bases are a match to TRBD2. The V segment lost 3 bases and the J segment 2 bases; nucleotides outside the gene matches: 7. CDR3 length equals 17 residues. Germline assignment: CDR1 MNHEY and CDR2 SMNVEV (reference sequence). For the CDR3, the DNA is TGTGCCAGCAGTTTGAGTCCCGGACTAGCGGCCTACAATGAGCAGTTCTTC. Protein product: CASSLSPGLAAYNEQFF.

The chain couples TRBV4-3 to TRBJ2-1; 9 nucleotides align to TRBD1. Germline V gives CDR1 LGHNA, CDR2 YSLEER. V trimming: 0 bases; J trimming: 6 bases; junction bases outside the gene matches: 6. The CDR3 sequence is 16 residues long. Here the CDR3 DNA reads TGCGCCAGCAGCCAAGAGACAGGGGGGGGGCCCAATGAGCAGTTCTTC. Translation gives CASSQETGGGPNEQFF.

This clonotype was found a few times. The rearrangement links TRBV5-1 to TRBJ2-4; 8 bases map to TRBD1. CDR3 length equals 16 residues. CDR1 and CDR2 (germline): SGHRS, YFSETQ. Trimming took 4 bases from V and 0 from J; bases not matched to a gene: 6. In nucleotides, the CDR3 is TGCGCCAGCAGCCTGACAGGGGAGTTAGCCAAAAACATTCAGTACTTC. Amino acid sequence: CASSLTGELAKNIQYF.

The chain carries TRBV18 and TRBJ2-1; 7 nucleotides line up with TRBD2. Germline V lookup: CDR1 KGHSH, CDR2 LQKENI. The V segment lost 3 bases and the J segment 7 bases; nucleotides outside the gene matches: 6. CDR3 length equals 14 residues. CDR3 amino acids: CASSPGTTKNEQFF. CDR3 DNA: TGTGCCAGCTCACCCGGGACTACCAAAAATGAGCAGTTCTTC.

The V gene is TRBV20-1, the J gene TRBJ2-1; 10 nucleotides match TRBD2. This CDR3 comprises 17 residues. V dropped 0 bases and J dropped 2; count of bases not matched to a gene: 7. Germline V gives CDR1 DFQATT, CDR2 SNEGSKA (reference sequence). The CDR3 region has the DNA TGCAGTGCTAGAGATCCGCTAGCGGGGGCCCCCTACAATGAGCAGTTCTTC. Protein: CSARDPLAGAPYNEQFF.

This chain links TRBV11-2 with TRBJ2-5; D possibly matches TRBD1 or TRBD2 (5 bases each). The J call may be mistaken, given a closer DNA end match to TRBJ2-7. The CDR3 extends over 13 amino acids. Germline V CDR1 and CDR2: SGHAT, FQNNGV. This chain's CDR3 is CASSWGILGEQYF. CDR3 DNA sequence: TGTGCCAGCAGCTGGGGGATTCTCGGCGAGCAGTACTTC.

This clonotype was seen a few times. The V gene is TRBV14, the J gene TRBJ2-7; 7 bases are a match to TRBD1. Germline trimming cut 0 bases from V and 3 bases from J; bases unmatched to any gene: 8. This CDR3 has 16 residues. CDR1 SGHDN and CDR2 FVKESK come from the germline V gene. CDR3 loop: CASSQDQARGIYEQYF. CDR3 nucleotides: TGTGCCAGCAGCCAAGATCAAGCCAGGGGGATCTACGAGCAGTACTTC.

This clonotype is a singleton in its sample. The CDR3 coding sequence is TGCGCCAGCAGCTTCGGCCGGCGGGGGGTTTCAGAGACCCAGTACTTC. Protein sequence: CASSFGRRGVSETQYF. The chain links TRBV5-1 to TRBJ2-5, with 8 bases fitting TRBD2. The CDR3 runs 16 residues. Germline lookup yields CDR1 SGHRS and CDR2 YFSETQ. The V segment lost 2 bases and the J segment 4 bases; nucleotides outside the gene matches: 10.

The chain uses TRBV29-1 and TRBJ2-1; 8 bases line up with TRBD1. There are 13 residues in the CDR3. The V gene's germline CDR1 is SQVTM and CDR2 ANQGSEA. Trimming cost V 7 bases and J 13 bases; bases outside gene matches: 15. CDR3 region: CSAPFQGAETQFF. The CDR3 DNA is TGCAGCGCCCCCTTCCAGGGGGCGGAGACCCAGTTCTTC.

This clonotype was seen a handful of times. Here the CDR3 reads CATSRVRAGATYEQYF. CDR3 coding DNA: TGTGCCACCAGCAGAGTTCGGGCAGGGGCCACCTACGAGCAGTACTTC. The rearrangement uses TRBV15 and TRBJ2-7; perhaps TRBD1 as D (6 bases). V lost 1 base to trimming and J lost 2 bases, with 15 bases between them. The CDR3 consists of 16 residues. CDR1 is LNHNV and CDR2 is YYDKDF in the germline V gene (reference sequence). The full variable domain, its missing parts supplied by reference TRBV15 and TRBJ2-7, is DAMVIQNPRYQVTQFGKPVTLSCSQTLNHNVMYWYQQKSSQAPKLLFHYYDKDFNNEADTPDNFQSRRPNTSFCFLDIRSPGLGDTAMYLCATSRVRAGATYEQYFGPGTRLTVT.

The chain recombines TRBV6-5 with TRBJ2-5; TRBD2 might be the D (7 bases). CDR3 length equals 13 residues. Germline V lookup: CDR1 MNHEY, CDR2 SVGAGI. V was trimmed by 8 bases and J by 4 bases, leaving 14 bases between them. CDR3 sequence: CASGGGVRETQYF. The CDR3 DNA is TGTGCCAGCGGCGGGGGCGTACGAGAGACCCAGTACTTC.

This clonotype was counted between two and nine times. The J gene is TRBJ2-1, the V gene TRBV20-1; tentative D call: TRBD1 (6 bases). This CDR3 contains 11 residues. V was shortened by 5 bases and J by 14 bases, with 16 bases between the two germline ends. CDR1 and CDR2 from the germline V gene are DFQATT and SNEGSKA (reference sequence). The CDR3 nucleotides read TGCAGTGCTCCGAGTGGGAAGGGGGAGTTCTTC. It translates to CSAPSGKGEFF.

The rearrangement joins TRBV10-1 to TRBJ2-3, with D perhaps matching TRBD1 or TRBD2 (5 bases each). V lost 4 bases and J lost 7, with 12 bases in between. The CDR3 is made up of 13 amino acids. Germline V gene sequence: CDR1 WNHNN, CDR2 SYGVQD (reference sequence). Here the CDR3 reads CASSGGSGHTQYF. For the CDR3, the DNA is TGCGCCAGCAGTGGAGGGTCAGGGCATACGCAGTATTTT.

This clonotype was seen just once. The chain recombines TRBV9 with TRBJ1-3; D gene uncertain. Germline values: CDR1 SGDLS, CDR2 YYNGEE. This CDR3 contains 16 residues. V gave up 3 bases and J gave up 4 bases, with 17 bases separating them. The CDR3 DNA follows: TGTGCCAGCAGCGAAGGAAACCTGGGCCTCGGAAACACCATATATTTT. This gives the protein CASSEGNLGLGNTIYF.

The sample holds a few counts of this clonotype. V is TRBV20-1 and J is TRBJ2-3; TRBD2 matches 8 bases. This CDR3 has 14 residues. The ends lost 6 bases at V and 2 bases at J; junction bases unmatched: 7. Germline assignment: CDR1 DFQATT and CDR2 SNEGSKA (reference sequence). CDR3 nucleotides: TGCAGTGCAGAACTAGCGGAGATCACAGATACGCAGTATTTT. Translation gives CSAELAEITDTQYF.

CDR3 coding DNA: TGCAGCGTTCCCCCCCCACTAGCACGGGACTACAATGAGCAGTTCTTC. This encodes CSVPPPLARDYNEQFF. The V call is TRBV29-1, the J call TRBJ2-1; TRBD2 might be the D (6 bases). V shed 5 bases and J shed 3 bases, with 20 bases lying between them. The CDR3 length is 16 residues. CDR1 and CDR2 (germline): SQVTM, ANQGSEA.